This TCR beta chain was obtained from a study of blood T cell repertoires in COVID-19. The overall study: Samples taken during acute and convalescent COVID-19 were collected in the United States, Italy and Spain. T cells, B-cell-depleted T cells, or PBMCs provided the cDNA or gDNA that served as material.

Trimming at V came to 4 bases and at J to 0 bases, leaving 1 base not matched to a gene. The CDR3 is 14 amino acids. Germline V lookup: CDR1 SQVTM, CDR2 ANQGSEA. In the original processing: Cell counts per sample came from amplifying reference gene primers. The protocol was immunoSEQ multiplex PCR, while the TCRdb copy is restricted to in-frame clones and leaves out a portion. V and J calls and clone size follow that table, whereas D and trimming were derived from the DNA. Among over 400,000 clones listed, about nine tenths were seen once. The specimen was peripheral blood. This clonotype was obtained from a woman aged 25-40 years with active or convalescent COVID-19. V gene TRBV29-1 combines with J gene TRBJ2-1, with 9 bases matching TRBD1. CDR3 DNA: TGCAGCGTTGCGACAGGGGGCTCCTACAATGAGCAGTTCTTC. Translating it yields CSVATGGSYNEQFF.